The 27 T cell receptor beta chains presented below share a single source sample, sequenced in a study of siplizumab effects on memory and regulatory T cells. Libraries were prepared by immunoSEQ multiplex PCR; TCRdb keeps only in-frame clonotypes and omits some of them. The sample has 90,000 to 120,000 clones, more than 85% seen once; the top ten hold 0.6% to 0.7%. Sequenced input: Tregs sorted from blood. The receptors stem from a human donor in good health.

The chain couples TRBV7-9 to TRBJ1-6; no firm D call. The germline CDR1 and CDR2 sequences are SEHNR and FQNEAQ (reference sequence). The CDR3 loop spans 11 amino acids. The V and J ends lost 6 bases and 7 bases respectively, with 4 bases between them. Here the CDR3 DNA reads TGTGCCAGCAGTGACAATTCACCCCTCCACTTT. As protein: CASSDNSPLHF.

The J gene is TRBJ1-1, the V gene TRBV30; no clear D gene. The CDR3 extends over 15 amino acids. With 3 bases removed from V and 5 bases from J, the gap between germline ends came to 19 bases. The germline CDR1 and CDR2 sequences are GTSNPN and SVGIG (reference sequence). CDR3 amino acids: CAWRPLNSLRTEAFF. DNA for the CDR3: TGTGCCTGGAGGCCCCTTAACAGTCTTCGGACTGAAGCTTTCTTT.

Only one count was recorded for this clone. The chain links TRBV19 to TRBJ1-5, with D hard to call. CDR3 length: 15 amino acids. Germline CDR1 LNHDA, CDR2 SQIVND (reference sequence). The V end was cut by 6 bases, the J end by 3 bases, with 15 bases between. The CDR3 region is CASRLGRDLNQPQHF. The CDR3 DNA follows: TGTGCCAGTAGGCTCGGACGGGATCTCAATCAGCCCCAGCATTTT.

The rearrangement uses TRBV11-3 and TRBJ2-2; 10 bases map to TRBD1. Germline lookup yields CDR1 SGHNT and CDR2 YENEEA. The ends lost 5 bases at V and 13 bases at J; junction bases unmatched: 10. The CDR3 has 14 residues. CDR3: CASSVTGGLYGLFF. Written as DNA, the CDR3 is TGTGCCAGCAGCGTGACAGGGGGCCTCTATGGGCTGTTTTTT. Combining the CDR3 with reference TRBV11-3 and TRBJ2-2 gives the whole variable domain EAGVVQSPRYKIIEKKQPVAFWCNPISGHNTLYWYLQNLGQGPELLIRYENEEAVDDSQLPKDRFSAERLKGVDSTLKIQPAELGDSAVYLCASSVTGGLYGLFFGEGSRLTVL.

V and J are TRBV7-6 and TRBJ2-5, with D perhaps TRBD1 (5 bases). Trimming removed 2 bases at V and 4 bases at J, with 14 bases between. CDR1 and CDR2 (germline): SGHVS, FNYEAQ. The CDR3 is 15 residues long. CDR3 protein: CASSLIRLGPETQYF. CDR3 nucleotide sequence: TGTGCCAGCAGCTTAATTCGTCTGGGGCCAGAGACCCAGTACTTC.

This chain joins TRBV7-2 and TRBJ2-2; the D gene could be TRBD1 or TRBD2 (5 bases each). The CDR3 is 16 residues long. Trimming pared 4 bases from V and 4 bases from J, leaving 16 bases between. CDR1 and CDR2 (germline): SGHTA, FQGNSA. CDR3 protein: CASSSRGGRATGELFF. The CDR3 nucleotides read TGTGCCAGCAGCTCCCGAGGAGGCAGGGCCACCGGGGAGCTGTTTTTT. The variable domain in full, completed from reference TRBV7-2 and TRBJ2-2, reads GAGVSQSPSNKVTEKGKDVELRCDPISGHTALYWYRQSLGQGLEFLIYFQGNSAPDKSGLPSDRFSAERTGGSVSTLTIQRTQQEDSAVYLCASSSRGGRATGELFFGEGSRLTVL.

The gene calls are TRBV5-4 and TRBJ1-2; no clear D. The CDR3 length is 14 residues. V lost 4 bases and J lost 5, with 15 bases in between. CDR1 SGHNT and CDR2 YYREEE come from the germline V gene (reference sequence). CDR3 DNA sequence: TGTGCCAGCAGCGCAGCTGCCGCGGGGTATGGCTACACCTTC. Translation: CASSAAAAGYGYTF.

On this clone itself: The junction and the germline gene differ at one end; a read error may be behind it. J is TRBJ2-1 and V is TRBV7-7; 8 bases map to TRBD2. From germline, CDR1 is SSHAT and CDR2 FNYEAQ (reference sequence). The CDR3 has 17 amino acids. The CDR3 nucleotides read TGTGCTAGCAGCTTAGTAAGCGGGAGCGCTCCCTACAATGAGCAGTTCTTC. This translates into CASSLVSGSAPYNEQFF.

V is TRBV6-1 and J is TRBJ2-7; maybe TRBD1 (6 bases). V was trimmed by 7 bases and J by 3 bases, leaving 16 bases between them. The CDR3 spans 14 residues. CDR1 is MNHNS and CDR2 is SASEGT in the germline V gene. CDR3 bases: TGTGCCAGCACTATAGGGCCGGGACACTACGAGCAGTACTTC. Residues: CASTIGPGHYEQYF.

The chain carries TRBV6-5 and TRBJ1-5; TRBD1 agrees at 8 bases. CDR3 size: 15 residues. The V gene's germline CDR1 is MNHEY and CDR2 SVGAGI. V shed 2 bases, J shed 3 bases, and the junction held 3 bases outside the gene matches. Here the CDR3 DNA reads TGTGCCAGCAGTTACGGACAGGGCCTCAATCAGCCCCAGCATTTT. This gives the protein CASSYGQGLNQPQHF.

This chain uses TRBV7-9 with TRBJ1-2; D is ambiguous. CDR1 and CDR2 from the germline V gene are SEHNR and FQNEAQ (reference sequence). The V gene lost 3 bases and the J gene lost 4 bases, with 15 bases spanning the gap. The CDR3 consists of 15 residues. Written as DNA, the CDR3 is TGTGCCAGCAGCTTCCCCGCTGGAGGGCTCTATGGCTACACCTTC. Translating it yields CASSFPAGGLYGYTF. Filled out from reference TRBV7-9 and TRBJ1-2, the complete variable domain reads DTGVSQNPRHKITKRGQNVTFRCDPISEHNRLYWYRQTLGQGPEFLTYFQNEAQLEKSRLLSDRFSAERPKGSFSTLEIQRTEQGDSAMYLCASSFPAGGLYGYTFGSGTRLTVV.

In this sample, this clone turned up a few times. CDR3 sequence (DNA): TGTGCCTGGAGTGTCTCTTCCTATGGCTACACCTTC. This gives the protein CAWSVSSYGYTF. The rearrangement links TRBV30 to TRBJ1-2, with D unresolved. Trimming cost V 0 bases and J 4 bases, with 6 bases left between them. In germline, CDR1 is GTSNPN, CDR2 SVGIG (reference sequence). The CDR3 loop spans 12 amino acids.

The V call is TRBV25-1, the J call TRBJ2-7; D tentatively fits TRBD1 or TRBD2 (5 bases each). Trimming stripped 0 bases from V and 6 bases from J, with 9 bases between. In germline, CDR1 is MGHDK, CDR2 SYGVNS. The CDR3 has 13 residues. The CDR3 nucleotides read TGTGCCAGCAGTGAATACTATGGGGGCGAGCAGTACTTC. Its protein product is CASSEYYGGEQYF.

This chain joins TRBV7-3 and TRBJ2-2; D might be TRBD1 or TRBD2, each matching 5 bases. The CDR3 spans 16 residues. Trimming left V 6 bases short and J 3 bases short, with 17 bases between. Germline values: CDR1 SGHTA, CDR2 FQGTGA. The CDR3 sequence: CASRPHGADYTGELFF. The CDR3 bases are TGTGCCAGCAGACCACATGGGGCGGACTACACCGGGGAGCTGTTTTTT.

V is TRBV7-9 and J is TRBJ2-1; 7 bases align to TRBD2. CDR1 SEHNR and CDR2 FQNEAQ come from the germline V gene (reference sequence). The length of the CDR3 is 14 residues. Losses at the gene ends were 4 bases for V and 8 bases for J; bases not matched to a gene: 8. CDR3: CASSSGLWFYEQFF. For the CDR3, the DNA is TGTGCCAGCAGCTCGGGACTATGGTTTTATGAGCAGTTCTTC.

The CDR3 protein is CATPSAGGPFSYEQYF. The CDR3 DNA is TGCGCCACCCCGTCTGCGGGAGGGCCTTTCTCCTACGAGCAGTACTTC. The chain combines TRBV10-1 with TRBJ2-7, with TRBD2 identical over 9 bases. CDR3 length: 16 amino acids. The trim removed 10 bases at V and 0 bases at J, leaving 13 bases unmatched. Per germline, CDR1 WNHNN and CDR2 SYGVQD (reference sequence).

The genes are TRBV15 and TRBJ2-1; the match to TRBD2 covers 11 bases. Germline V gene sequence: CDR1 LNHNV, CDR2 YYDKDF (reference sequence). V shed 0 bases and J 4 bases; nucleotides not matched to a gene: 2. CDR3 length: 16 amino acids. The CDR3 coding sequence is TGTGCCACCAGCAGAGAACTAGCGGGGGCATACAATGAGCAGTTCTTC. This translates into CATSRELAGAYNEQFF.

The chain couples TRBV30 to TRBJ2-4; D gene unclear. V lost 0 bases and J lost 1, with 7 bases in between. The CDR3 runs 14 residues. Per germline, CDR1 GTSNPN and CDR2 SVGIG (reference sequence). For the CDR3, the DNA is TGTGCCTGGAGTGTACTTTCTGCCAAAAACATTCAGTACTTC. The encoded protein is CAWSVLSAKNIQYF.

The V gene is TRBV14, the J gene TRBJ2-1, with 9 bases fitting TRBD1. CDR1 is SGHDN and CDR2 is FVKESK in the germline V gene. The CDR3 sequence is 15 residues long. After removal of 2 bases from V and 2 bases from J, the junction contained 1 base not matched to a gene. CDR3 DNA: TGTGCCAGCAGCCAAACAGGGGGCGCCTACAATGAGCAGTTCTTC. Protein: CASSQTGGAYNEQFF.

The CDR3 nucleotides read TGTGCCAGCAGCGTAGGGGCGGACTACTTAGGGAATCAGCCCCAGCATTTT. Its protein product is CASSVGADYLGNQPQHF. The V and J genes are TRBV9 and TRBJ1-5, with D uncertain. CDR1 SGDLS and CDR2 YYNGEE come from the germline V gene. Trimming left V 0 bases short and J 4 bases short, with 17 bases between. The CDR3 covers 17 residues.

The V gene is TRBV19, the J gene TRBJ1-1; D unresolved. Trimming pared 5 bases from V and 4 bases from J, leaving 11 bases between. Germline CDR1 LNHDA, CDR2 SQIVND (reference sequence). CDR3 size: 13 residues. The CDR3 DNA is TGTGCCAGTAGTTCCAGCGGCGGCACTGAAGCTTTCTTT. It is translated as CASSSSGGTEAFF.

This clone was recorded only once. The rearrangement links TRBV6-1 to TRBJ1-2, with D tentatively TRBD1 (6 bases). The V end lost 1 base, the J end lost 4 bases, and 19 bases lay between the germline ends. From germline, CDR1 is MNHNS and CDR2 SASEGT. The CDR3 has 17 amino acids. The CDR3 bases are TGTGCCAGCAGTGAAGTAGGGCAGGGGAGGACTATCTATGGCTACACCTTC. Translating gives CASSEVGQGRTIYGYTF.

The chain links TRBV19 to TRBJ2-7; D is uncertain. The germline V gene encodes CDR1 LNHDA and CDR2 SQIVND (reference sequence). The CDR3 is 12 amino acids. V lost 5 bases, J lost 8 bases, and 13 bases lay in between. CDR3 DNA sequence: TGTGCCAGTAGTTCTGGGCCCGGACAGCAGTACTTC. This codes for CASSSGPGQQYF.

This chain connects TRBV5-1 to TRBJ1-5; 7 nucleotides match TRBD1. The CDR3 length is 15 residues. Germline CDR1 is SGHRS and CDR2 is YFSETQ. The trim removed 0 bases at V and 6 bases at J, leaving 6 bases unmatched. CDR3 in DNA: TGCGCCAGCAGCTTGGGCAGGGGGGCCCCTCAGCCCCAGCATTTT. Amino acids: CASSLGRGAPQPQHF.

The CDR3 protein is CASSHLSGGASNEQFF. CDR3 in DNA: TGTGCCAGCAGCCATCTTAGCGGGGGGGCCTCTAATGAGCAGTTCTTC. The rearrangement joins TRBV7-9 to TRBJ2-1; 11 nucleotides agree with TRBD2. CDR1 SEHNR and CDR2 FQNEAQ come from the germline V gene (reference sequence). The CDR3 length is 16 residues. The junction had 10 bases not matched to a gene; V was cut back by 5 bases and J by 7 bases.

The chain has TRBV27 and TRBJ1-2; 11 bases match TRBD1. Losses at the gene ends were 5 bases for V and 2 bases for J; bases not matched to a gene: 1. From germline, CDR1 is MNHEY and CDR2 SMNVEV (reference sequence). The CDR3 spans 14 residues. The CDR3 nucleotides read TGTGCCAGCAGTGGGACAGGGGGAAACTATGGCTACACCTTC. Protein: CASSGTGGNYGYTF.

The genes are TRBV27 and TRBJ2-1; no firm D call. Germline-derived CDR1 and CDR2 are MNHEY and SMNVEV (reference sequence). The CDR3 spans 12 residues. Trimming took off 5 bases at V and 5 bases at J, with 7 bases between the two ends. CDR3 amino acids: CASSRMDNEQFF. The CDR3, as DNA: TGTGCCAGCAGTAGGATGGACAATGAGCAGTTCTTC.